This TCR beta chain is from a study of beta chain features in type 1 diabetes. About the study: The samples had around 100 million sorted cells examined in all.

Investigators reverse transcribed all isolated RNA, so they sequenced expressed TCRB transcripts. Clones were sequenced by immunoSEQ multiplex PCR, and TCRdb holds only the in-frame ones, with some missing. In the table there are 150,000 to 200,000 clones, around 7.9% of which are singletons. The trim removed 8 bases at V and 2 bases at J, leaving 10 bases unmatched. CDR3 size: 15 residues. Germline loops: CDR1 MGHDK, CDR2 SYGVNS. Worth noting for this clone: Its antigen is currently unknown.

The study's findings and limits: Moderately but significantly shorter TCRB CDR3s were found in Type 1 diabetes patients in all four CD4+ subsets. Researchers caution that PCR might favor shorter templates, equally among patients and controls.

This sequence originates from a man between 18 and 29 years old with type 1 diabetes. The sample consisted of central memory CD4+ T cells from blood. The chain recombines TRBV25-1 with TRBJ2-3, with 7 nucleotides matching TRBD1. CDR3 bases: TGTGCCAGCGCAGAAAACAGGGGTTACACAGATACGCAGTATTTT. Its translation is CASAENRGYTDTQYF.